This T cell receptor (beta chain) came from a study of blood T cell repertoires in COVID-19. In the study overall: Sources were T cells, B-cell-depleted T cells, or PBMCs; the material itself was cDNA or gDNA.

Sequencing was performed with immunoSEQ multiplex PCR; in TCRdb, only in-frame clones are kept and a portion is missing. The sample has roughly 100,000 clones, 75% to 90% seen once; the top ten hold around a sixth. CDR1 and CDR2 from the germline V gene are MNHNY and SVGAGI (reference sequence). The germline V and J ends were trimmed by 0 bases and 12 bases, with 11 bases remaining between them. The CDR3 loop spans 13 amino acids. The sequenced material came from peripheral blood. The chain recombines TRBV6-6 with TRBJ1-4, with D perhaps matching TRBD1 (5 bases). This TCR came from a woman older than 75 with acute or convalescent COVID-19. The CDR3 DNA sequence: TGTGCCAGCAGTTACTCCCAGGGTGGACAACTGTTTTTT. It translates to CASSYSQGGQLFF.